Listed below are T cell receptor beta chains from one sample, sequenced in a study of Tregs in tolerant kidney transplant recipients. Libraries were prepared by immunoSEQ multiplex PCR; TCRdb keeps only in-frame clonotypes and omits some of them. Among 62,000 or so clones listed, less than 98% were seen once. The sample consisted of Tregs from blood, taken before the transplant. These receptors were obtained from a human donor who received a combined kidney and bone marrow transplant. Both conserved end residues are part of each CDR3. The D gene is left open where the match is weak. Some rows mark clone size as missing; the rest say once, few, many or name a class of expanded clone.

d_call	v_call	clone_size	j_call	cdr3_nt	cdr3_aa
NA	TRBV10-3	NA	TRBJ1-6	TGTGCCATCAAGGGGATAGGTTCACCCCTCCACTTT	CAIKGIGSPLHF
TRBD1	TRBV5-4	NA	TRBJ2-1	TGTGCCAGCAGCCAGGACAGGGGGTCGCACAATGAGCAGTTCTTC	CASSQDRGSHNEQFF
TRBD1	TRBV5-1	NA	TRBJ2-5	TGCGCCAGCAGCCTTGGGGACAGGGTGGAGACCCAGTACTTC	CASSLGDRVETQYF
NA	TRBV29-1	NA	TRBJ1-1	TGCAGCGTTGAAGGTTTCGGGGACACTGAAGCTTTCTTT	CSVEGFGDTEAFF
TRBD2	TRBV4-2	NA	TRBJ2-3	TGTGCCAGCAGCCAAGGGGACAGCGGGAGGCCGAGGGATACGCAGTATTTT	CASSQGDSGRPRDTQYF
TRBD1	TRBV7-8	NA	TRBJ2-2	TGTGCCAGCAGCTTACAGGGGGCCTTCAACACCGGGGAGCTGTTTTTT	CASSLQGAFNTGELFF
NA	TRBV21-1	NA	TRBJ2-7	TGTGCCAGCAGCAAAGTTTGCCAGGGTGACTCCTACGAGCAGTACTTC	CASSKVCQGDSYEQYF
NA	TRBV4-3	NA	TRBJ1-1	TGCGCCAGCAGCCAACAACCCCTAATGAACACTGAAGCTTTCTTT	CASSQQPLMNTEAFF
TRBD1	TRBV7-9	once	TRBJ1-6	TGTGCCAGCAGCCTACAGGGGATAAGTTCACCCCTCCACTTT	CASSLQGISSPLHF
NA	TRBV29-1	NA	TRBJ1-2	TGCAGCGTTGATCGAGAGGCGCGGGGCTACACCTTC	CSVDREARGYTF
NA	TRBV7-2	NA	TRBJ2-7	TGTGCCAGCAGCTTCGTCTACGAGCAGTACTTC	CASSFVYEQYF
TRBD2	TRBV25-1	NA	TRBJ2-7	TGTGCCAGCAGTGGACCGGGACTAGCGGGAGGAGAAGAGCAGTACTTC	CASSGPGLAGGEEQYF